This T cell receptor beta chain was identified in a study of blood T cells in healthy people across ages. This clonotype was recorded once. Combining a sample-barcoded 5' primer with a J-beta primer mix, a second PCR ran for roughly 6 to 11 cycles. A tag from a template-switch adaptor with 12 random nucleotides marked each cDNA molecule. One entry per CDR3 protein, called by TCRdb with MiXCR from the 5' RACE reads. This table has hundreds of thousands of distinct CDR3 sequences, roughly 26% appearing once. V was shortened by 4 bases and J by 2 bases, with 8 bases between the two germline ends. The CDR3 runs 13 residues. Germline V gene lookup returns CDR1 ENHRY and CDR2 SYGVKD. Total RNA amounts of at least 5.5 micrograms were extracted per sample.

The source of this sequence is a woman of 80 years or more in good health. The sequenced sample was blood. The V and J genes are TRBV10-3 and TRBJ2-5; D is perhaps TRBD2 (5 bases). The CDR3 DNA sequence: TGTGCCATCAGTGCGGGGATTCAAGAGACCCAGTACTTC. It translates to CAISAGIQETQYF.